The rows below give T cell receptor beta chains drawn from one sample of a study of T cell changes during pregnancy in multiple sclerosis. Here immunoSEQ multiplex PCR was the method, and the copy in TCRdb shows in-frame clones only, minus some. Among tens of thousands of clones, roughly 88% were seen once, and the ten largest hold around 1.3%. Source: peripheral blood, taken in the second trimester of pregnancy. Source of these receptors: a female donor with multiple sclerosis, enrolled in a pregnancy study. Each CDR3 is given with its conserved first and last residue. Fields, in order: clone size, D gene, J gene, V gene, CDR3 protein, CDR3 DNA. A D gene is named only where the DNA matches it firmly. The listing skips clone size in some rows; elsewhere it reads once, few, many or a size class.

. | TRBD1 | TRBJ2-3 | TRBV2 | CASRVQGVFADTQYF | TGTGCCAGCAGAGTCCAGGGGGTGTTTGCAGATACGCAGTATTTT
few | TRBD2 | TRBJ2-1 | TRBV10-2 | CASSVFSGEEQFF | TGCGCCAGCAGTGTGTTTAGCGGGGAGGAGCAGTTCTTC
. | . | TRBJ2-3 | TRBV9 | CASSVNWGRGSTDTQYF | TGTGCCAGCAGCGTAAATTGGGGGCGGGGGAGTACAGATACGCAGTATTTT
. | TRBD2 | TRBJ2-7 | TRBV4-1 | CASSQGPSGDYEQYF | TGCGCCAGCAGCCAAGGACCTAGCGGAGACTACGAGCAGTACTTC
. | . | TRBJ1-2 | TRBV28 | CASMYYGYGYTF | TGTGCCAGCATGTACTACGGCTATGGCTACACCTTC
. | . | TRBJ1-1 | TRBV9 | CASSPRRVVTEAFF | TGTGCCAGCAGCCCCCGACGGGTCGTAACTGAAGCTTTCTTT
. | . | TRBJ1-4 | TRBV5-4 | CASSWAGREKLFF | TGTGCCAGCAGCTGGGCAGGTCGGGAAAAACTGTTTTTT
. | . | TRBJ2-6 | TRBV2 | CASSGEESSGANVLTF | TGTGCCAGCAGTGGAGAGGAGAGCTCTGGGGCCAACGTCCTGACTTTC
. | . | TRBJ1-2 | TRBV9 | CASTDGDNYGYTF | TGTGCCAGTACAGACGGGGATAACTATGGCTACACCTTC
. | . | TRBJ2-7 | TRBV9 | CASSAGLGRYEQYF | TGTGCCAGCAGCGCGGGACTGGGGAGGTACGAGCAGTACTTC
. | TRBD1 | TRBJ1-6 | TRBV5-6 | CASSLDRGYNSPLHF | TGTGCCAGCAGCTTGGACAGGGGTTATAATTCACCCCTCCACTTT
. | TRBD1 | TRBJ1-4 | TRBV7-9 | CASSSGQSNEKLFF | TGTGCCAGCAGCTCGGGACAGTCTAATGAAAAACTGTTTTTT
. | TRBD1 | TRBJ1-4 | TRBV18 | CASSPQRQGVDEKLFF | TGTGCCAGCTCACCCCAGAGACAGGGGGTTGATGAAAAACTGTTTTTT
. | TRBD1 | TRBJ2-5 | TRBV10-2 | CATLDRGQYRETQYF | TGCGCCACCCTGGACAGGGGGCAATATAGAGAGACCCAGTACTTC
. | TRBD1 | TRBJ1-1 | TRBV5-1 | CASSWGTGLNTEAFF | TGCGCCAGCAGCTGGGGGACAGGATTGAACACTGAAGCTTTCTTT
once | . | TRBJ1-6 | TRBV2 | CASRGYEGGSSPLHF | TGTGCCAGCAGAGGGTACGAAGGAGGGTCTTCACCCCTCCACTTT
. | . | TRBJ1-1 | TRBV5-1 | CASSLEGRGTEAFF | TGCGCCAGCAGCTTGGAGGGTAGGGGCACTGAAGCTTTCTTT
. | TRBD1 | TRBJ1-4 | TRBV5-4 | CASSPDRYNEKLFF | TGTGCCAGCAGCCCGGACAGGTATAATGAAAAACTGTTTTTT
. | TRBD2 | TRBJ2-7 | TRBV11-2 | CASSLSGGMNNRDF | TGTGCCAGCAGCTTAAGCGGGGGAATGAATAATAGGGACTTC
few | TRBD1 | TRBJ1-5 | TRBV4-1 | CASSPVTPWRDRASNQPQHF | TGCGCCAGCAGCCCCGTTACGCCGTGGAGAGACAGGGCTAGCAATCAGCCCCAGCATTTT
. | . | TRBJ1-1 | TRBV7-2 | CASSLAGRAFF | TGTGCCAGCAGCTTAGCAGGGAGAGCTTTCTTT
. | . | TRBJ2-2 | TRBV30 | CAWSVPGQFANTGELFF | TGTGCCTGGAGTGTCCCTGGACAGTTTGCGAACACCGGGGAGCTGTTTTTT
. | . | TRBJ1-1 | TRBV30 | CAWRIQGVEDTEAFF | TGTGCCTGGAGGATTCAAGGGGTAGAGGATACTGAAGCTTTCTTT
. | . | TRBJ1-2 | TRBV9 | CASSPRAGAYYGYTF | TGTGCCAGCAGCCCCCGAGCGGGGGCCTACTATGGCTACACCTTC
. | . | TRBJ2-1 | TRBV19 | CASSPRTNRDEQFF | TGTGCCAGTAGTCCTAGGACTAACCGGGATGAGCAGTTCTTC
few | TRBD2 | TRBJ2-7 | TRBV11-2 | CASSPSGGPTYEQYF | TGTGCCAGCAGCCCTAGCGGGGGACCTACCTACGAGCAGTACTTC
. | TRBD2 | TRBJ2-5 | TRBV18 | CASSPWAVAGTQETQYF | TGTGCCAGCTCACCATGGGCAGTAGCGGGGACCCAAGAGACCCAGTACTTC
. | . | TRBJ2-7 | TRBV13 | CASSFDRYDEQYF | TGTGCCAGCAGCTTTGACAGATACGACGAGCAGTACTTC
. | . | TRBJ2-1 | TRBV19 | CASSMTHQNSYNEQFF | TGTGCCAGTAGTATGACTCACCAGAACTCCTACAATGAGCAGTTCTTC
. | TRBD1 | TRBJ2-5 | TRBV5-1 | CASSSPGQGRETQYF | TGCGCCAGCAGCTCGCCGGGACAGGGGCGGGAGACCCAGTACTTC
. | TRBD2 | TRBJ2-7 | TRBV10-1 | CASSESAAGGPYEQYF | TGCGCCAGCAGTGAGTCCGCGGCGGGGGGACCCTACGAGCAGTACTTC
. | . | TRBJ2-5 | TRBV5-5 | CASSSSGGNGETQYF | TGTGCCAGCAGCTCCTCTGGGGGGAACGGAGAGACCCAGTACTTC
. | . | TRBJ2-2 | TRBV15 | CATTRGLGELFF | TGTGCCACTACGCGGGGTCTGGGGGAGCTGTTTTTT
few | TRBD1 | TRBJ1-3 | TRBV2 | CASSDYDRAGNTIYF | TGTGCCAGCAGCGACTACGACAGGGCCGGAAACACCATATATTTT
. | TRBD2 | TRBJ2-1 | TRBV2 | CASRGPGLAARNEQFF | TGTGCCAGCAGGGGGCCTGGACTAGCCGCTAGGAATGAGCAGTTCTTC
. | TRBD1 | TRBJ2-7 | TRBV5-4 | CASSWNPRDSHPSSYEQYF | TGTGCCAGCAGCTGGAACCCCCGGGACAGCCACCCCAGCTCCTACGAGCAGTACTTC
. | TRBD1 | TRBJ2-5 | TRBV4-1 | CASSLRQGATSETQYF | TGCGCCAGCAGCCTTCGACAGGGGGCGACGTCGGAGACCCAGTACTTC
. | TRBD2 | TRBJ2-7 | TRBV7-6 | CASSLMTSVAGGSYEQYF | TGTGCCAGCAGCTTAATGACTAGTGTAGCGGGGGGCTCCTACGAGCAGTACTTC
. | . | TRBJ2-7 | TRBV5-8 | CASSFDNLSRPEQYF | TGTGCCAGCAGCTTCGACAACTTAAGCCGGCCAGAGCAGTACTTC
. | . | TRBJ1-2 | TRBV2 | CASSTGFNYGYTF | TGTGCCAGCAGCACAGGGTTTAACTATGGCTACACCTTC
. | . | TRBJ1-3 | TRBV9 | CASSGTRGSGNTIYF | TGTGCCAGCAGCGGTACGAGGGGGTCTGGAAACACCATATATTTT
. | . | TRBJ1-3 | TRBV10-3 | CAISAGRASSGNTIYF | TGTGCCATCAGTGCGGGCAGGGCGAGCTCTGGAAACACCATATATTTT
. | . | TRBJ1-3 | TRBV30 | CASLDPNYSGNTIYF | TGTGCCAGCCTAGACCCGAACTACTCTGGAAACACCATATATTTT
. | TRBD2 | TRBJ2-5 | TRBV10-3 | CAISDGSGGRETQYF | TGTGCCATCAGTGATGGATCGGGGGGGCGGGAGACCCAGTACTTC